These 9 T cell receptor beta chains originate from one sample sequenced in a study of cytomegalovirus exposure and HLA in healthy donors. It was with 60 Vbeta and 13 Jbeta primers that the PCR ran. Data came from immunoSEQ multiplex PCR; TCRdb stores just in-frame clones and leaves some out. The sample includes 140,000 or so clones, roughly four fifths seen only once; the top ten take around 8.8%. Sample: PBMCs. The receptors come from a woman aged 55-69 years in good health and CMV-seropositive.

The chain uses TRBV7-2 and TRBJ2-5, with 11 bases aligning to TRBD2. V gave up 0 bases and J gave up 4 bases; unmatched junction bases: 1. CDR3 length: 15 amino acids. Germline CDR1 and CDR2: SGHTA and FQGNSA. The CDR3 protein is CASSLAGLAAETQYF. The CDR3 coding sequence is TGTGCCAGCAGCTTAGCGGGACTAGCGGCAGAGACCCAGTACTTC.

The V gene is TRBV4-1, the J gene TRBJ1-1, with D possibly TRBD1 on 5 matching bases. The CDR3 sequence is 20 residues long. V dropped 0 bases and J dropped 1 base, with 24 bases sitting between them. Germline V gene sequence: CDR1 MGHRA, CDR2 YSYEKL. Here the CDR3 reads CASSQDPLQDLGAANTEAFF. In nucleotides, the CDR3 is TGCGCCAGCAGCCAAGATCCCCTACAGGACCTTGGGGCGGCGAACACTGAAGCTTTCTTT.

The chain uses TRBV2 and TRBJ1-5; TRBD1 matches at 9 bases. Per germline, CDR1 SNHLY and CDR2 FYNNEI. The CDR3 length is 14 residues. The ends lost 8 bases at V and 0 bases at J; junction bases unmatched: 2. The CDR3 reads CASWGQGSNQPQHF. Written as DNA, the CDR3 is TGTGCCAGCTGGGGACAGGGTAGCAATCAGCCCCAGCATTTT. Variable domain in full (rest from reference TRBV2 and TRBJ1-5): EPEVTQTPSHQVTQMGQEVILRCVPISNHLYFYWYRQILGQKVEFLVSFYNNEISEKSEIFDDQFSVERPDGSNFTLKIRSTKLEDSAMYFCASWGQGSNQPQHFGDGTRLSIL.

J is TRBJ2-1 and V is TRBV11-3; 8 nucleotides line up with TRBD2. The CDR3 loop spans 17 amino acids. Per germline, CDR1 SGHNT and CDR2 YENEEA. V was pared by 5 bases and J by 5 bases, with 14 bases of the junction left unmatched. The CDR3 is CASSLNSGTSPHNEQFF. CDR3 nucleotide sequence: TGTGCCAGCAGCCTTAATTCCGGGACTAGTCCCCACAATGAGCAGTTCTTC. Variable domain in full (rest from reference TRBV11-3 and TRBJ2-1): EAGVVQSPRYKIIEKKQPVAFWCNPISGHNTLYWYLQNLGQGPELLIRYENEEAVDDSQLPKDRFSAERLKGVDSTLKIQPAELGDSAVYLCASSLNSGTSPHNEQFFGPGTRLTVL.

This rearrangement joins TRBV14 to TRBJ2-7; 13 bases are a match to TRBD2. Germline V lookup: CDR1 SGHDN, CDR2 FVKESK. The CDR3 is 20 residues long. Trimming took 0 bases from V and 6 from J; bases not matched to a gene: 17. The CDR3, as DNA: TGTGCCAGCAGCCAAGATTACGGACTAGCGGGAGCCCTCTTCACCTCCGAGCAGTACTTC. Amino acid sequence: CASSQDYGLAGALFTSEQYF.

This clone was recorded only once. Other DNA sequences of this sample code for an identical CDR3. In nucleotides, the CDR3 is TGTGCCAGCAGCTTAGGACTAGCGGGAGGGTACAATGAGCAGTTCTTC. Translation gives CASSLGLAGGYNEQFF. The rearrangement uses TRBV7-2 and TRBJ2-1, with 14 positions matching TRBD2. The V and J ends lost 1 base and 4 bases, in that order; junction bases with no gene match: 0. Germline CDR1 is SGHTA and CDR2 is FQGNSA. There are 16 residues in the CDR3.

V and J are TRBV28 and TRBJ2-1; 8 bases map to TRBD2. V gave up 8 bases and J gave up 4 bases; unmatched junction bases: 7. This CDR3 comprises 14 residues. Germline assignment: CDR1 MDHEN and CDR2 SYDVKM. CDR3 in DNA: TGTGCCAGCGTGGGGGCGGGAGGTTACAATGAGCAGTTCTTC. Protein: CASVGAGGYNEQFF. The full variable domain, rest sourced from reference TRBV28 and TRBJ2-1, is DVKVTQSSRYLVKRTGEKVFLECVQDMDHENMFWYRQDPGLGLRLIYFSYDVKMKEKGDIPEGYSVSREKKERFSLILESASTNQTSMYLCASVGAGGYNEQFFGPGTRLTVL.

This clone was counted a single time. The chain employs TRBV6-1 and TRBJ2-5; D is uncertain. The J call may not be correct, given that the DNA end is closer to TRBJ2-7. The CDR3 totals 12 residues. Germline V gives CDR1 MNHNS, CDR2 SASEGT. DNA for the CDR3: TGTGCCAGCAGTGGGTTGATCTACGAGCAGTACTTC. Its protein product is CASSGLIYEQYF.

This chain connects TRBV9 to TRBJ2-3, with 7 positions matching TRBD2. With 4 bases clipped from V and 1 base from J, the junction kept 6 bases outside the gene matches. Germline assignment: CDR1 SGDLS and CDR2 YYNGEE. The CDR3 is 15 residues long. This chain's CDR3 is CASSPMGGGTDTQYF. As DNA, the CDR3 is TGTGCCAGCAGCCCGATGGGGGGGGGCACAGATACGCAGTATTTT.